This TCR beta chain was identified during a study of regulatory T cells in long-lasting Graves disease. The ends were cut back, 2 bases at V and 1 base at J, with 14 bases in the middle. The germline CDR1 and CDR2 sequences are SGHVS and FQNEAQ. The CDR3 runs 16 residues. Regarding time point: newly diagnosed GD, antithyroid drugs for less than 3 months. Scientists built the TCR library using RNA that was extracted from PBMCs. Arm-PCR of CDR3 regions and iRepertoire HTBI primers were the basis on which TCR beta libraries were built. TCRdb used MiXCR to reprocess the multiplex PCR reads, holding one entry per CDR3 protein. Among around 470,000 distinct CDR3 sequences, 13% to 15% were seen once, and the ten largest hold around a sixth. The same data also went into a second study, on T cells in Graves' hyperthyroidism and ophthalmopathy. That source notes: Diagnostic assessment was based on clinical symptoms, serum thyroxine and TRAb, thyroid ultrasound and orbital computed tomography.

The rearrangement links TRBV7-8 to TRBJ1-1, with no clear D. The TCR was taken from a woman in her 50s with Graves disease. The material sequenced was peripheral blood mononuclear cells (PBMCs), taken at new diagnosis, from a patient treated with antithyroid drugs. DNA for the CDR3: TGTGCCAGCAGCTTATTTAATTTGGGCGAGAACACTGAAGCTTTCTTT. Its translation is CASSLFNLGENTEAFF.